Detailed here is one T cell receptor beta chain. Some clones are missing from TCRdb's copy, which holds only in-frame ones; the method was immunoSEQ multiplex PCR. The data show about 22,000 clones, around 70% seen once. These data are taken from a study of sequential checkpoint blockade in melanoma. Between the trimmed V and J ends, which lost 3 bases and 2 bases, there was a span of 20 bases. CDR3 length: 17 residues. CDR1 and CDR2 (germline): SGDLS, YYNGEE. Treatment here: randomized to nivolumab then ipilimumab (arm A) or the reverse (arm B). Patients had received no earlier DNA-damaging chemotherapy. From thawed PBMCs, live CD3+CD8+ cells negative for CD19 and CD56 were sorted.

Sequenced material: CD8+ T cells sorted from blood (inferred from file names), taken from a patient given nivolumab and ipilimumab in sequence. The chain has TRBV9 and TRBJ1-2; TRBD1 is a possible D gene (6 bases). The TCR was taken from a human donor with melanoma. CDR3 nucleotides: TGTGCCAGCAGCGGGTACGAGGACAGACGAACGAACTATGGCTACACCTTC. Translating gives CASSGYEDRRTNYGYTF.